Sequencing of this T cell receptor (beta chain) was carried out in a study of shared clonotypes between healthy human individuals. Study observations and caveats: Some clonotypes were shared by all four sorted-subset donors, while others were not shared. The non-shared ones had lower generation probabilities than the shared ones.

Regarding this clone: Its matching antigen is unknown.

The assay used deep level. TCRdb's table, derived via immunoSEQ multiplex PCR, lists solely in-frame clones and lacks some. The table includes approximately 2.1 million clones, over 90% detected once. Germline CDR1 reads SGHNT; CDR2 reads YYREEE (reference sequence). The CDR3 runs to 15 residues. V lost 3 bases and J 3 bases, leaving 14 bases between the germline ends. This receptor was identified in a man younger than 30 in good health. Some clones in this sample may be carry-over from other donors' samples. The sequenced sample consisted of naive CD4+ T cells from PBMCs. Indicated subset: CD45RA+ positively selected. The V gene is TRBV5-4, the J gene TRBJ2-3; TRBD2 might be the D (7 bases). In nucleotides, the CDR3 is TGTGCCAGCAGCTACCCCGAGGGGGGGACAGATACGCAGTATTTT. Amino acid sequence: CASSYPEGGTDTQYF.